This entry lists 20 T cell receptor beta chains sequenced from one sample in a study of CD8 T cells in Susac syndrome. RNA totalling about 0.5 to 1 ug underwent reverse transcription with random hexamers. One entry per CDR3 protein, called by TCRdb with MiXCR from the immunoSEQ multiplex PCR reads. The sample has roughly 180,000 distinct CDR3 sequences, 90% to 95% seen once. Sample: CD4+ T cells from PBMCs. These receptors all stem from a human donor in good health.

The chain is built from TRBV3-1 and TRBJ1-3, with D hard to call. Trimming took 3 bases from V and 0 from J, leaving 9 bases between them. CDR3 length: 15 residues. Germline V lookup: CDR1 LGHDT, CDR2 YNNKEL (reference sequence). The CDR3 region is CASSHLGLSGNTIYF. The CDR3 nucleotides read TGTGCCAGCAGCCACCTGGGTCTCTCTGGAAACACCATATATTTT.

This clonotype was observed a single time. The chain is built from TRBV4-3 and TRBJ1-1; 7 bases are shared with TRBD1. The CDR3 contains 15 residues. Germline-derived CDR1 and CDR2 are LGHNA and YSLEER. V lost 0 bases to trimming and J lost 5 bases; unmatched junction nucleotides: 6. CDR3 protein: CASSQDPQGGTEAFF. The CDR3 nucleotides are TGCGCCAGCAGCCAAGATCCCCAGGGGGGTACTGAAGCTTTCTTT.

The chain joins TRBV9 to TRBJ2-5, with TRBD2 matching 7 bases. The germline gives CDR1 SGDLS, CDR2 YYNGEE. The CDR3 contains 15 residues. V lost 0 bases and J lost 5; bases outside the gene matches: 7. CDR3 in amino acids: CASSVGLAGVETQYF. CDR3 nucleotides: TGTGCCAGCAGCGTAGGACTAGCCGGGGTCGAGACCCAGTACTTC.

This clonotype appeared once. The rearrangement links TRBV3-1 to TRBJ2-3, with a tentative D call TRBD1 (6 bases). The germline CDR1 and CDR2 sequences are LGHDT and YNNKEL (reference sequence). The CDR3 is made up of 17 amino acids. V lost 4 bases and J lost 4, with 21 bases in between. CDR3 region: CASSPRSGTDRPDTQYF. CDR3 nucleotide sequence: TGTGCCAGCAGCCCAAGATCCGGGACCGACAGGCCAGATACGCAGTATTTT.

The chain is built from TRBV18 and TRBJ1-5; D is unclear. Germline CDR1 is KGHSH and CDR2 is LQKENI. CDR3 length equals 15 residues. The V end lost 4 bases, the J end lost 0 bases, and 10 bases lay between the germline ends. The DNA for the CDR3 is TGTGCCAGCTCACAAAACAGCAATAGCAATCAGCCCCAGCATTTT. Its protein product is CASSQNSNSNQPQHF.

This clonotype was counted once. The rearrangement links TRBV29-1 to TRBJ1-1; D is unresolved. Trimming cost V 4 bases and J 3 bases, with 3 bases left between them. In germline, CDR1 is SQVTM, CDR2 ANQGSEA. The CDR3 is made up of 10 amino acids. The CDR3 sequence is CSVVDTEAFF. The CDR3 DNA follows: TGCAGCGTTGTGGACACTGAAGCTTTCTTT.

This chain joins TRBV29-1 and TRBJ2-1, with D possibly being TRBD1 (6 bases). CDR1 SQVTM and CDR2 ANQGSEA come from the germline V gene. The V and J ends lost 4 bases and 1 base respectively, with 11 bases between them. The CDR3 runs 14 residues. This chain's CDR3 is CSVVGTSSYNEQFF. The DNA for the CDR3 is TGCAGCGTTGTCGGGACAAGTTCCTACAATGAGCAGTTCTTC.

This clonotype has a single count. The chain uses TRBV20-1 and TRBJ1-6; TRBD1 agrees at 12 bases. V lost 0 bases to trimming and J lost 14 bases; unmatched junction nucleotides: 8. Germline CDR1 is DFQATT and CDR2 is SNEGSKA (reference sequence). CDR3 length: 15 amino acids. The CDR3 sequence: CSARDLGTGGFTLHF. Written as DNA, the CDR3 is TGCAGTGCTAGAGATCTAGGGACAGGGGGCTTCACCCTCCACTTT.

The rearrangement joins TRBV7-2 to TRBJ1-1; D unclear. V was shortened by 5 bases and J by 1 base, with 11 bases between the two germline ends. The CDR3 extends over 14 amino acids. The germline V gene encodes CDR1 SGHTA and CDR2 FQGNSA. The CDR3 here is CASSQNRRNTEAFF. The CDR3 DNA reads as TGTGCCAGCAGCCAAAACCGGCGGAACACTGAAGCTTTCTTT.

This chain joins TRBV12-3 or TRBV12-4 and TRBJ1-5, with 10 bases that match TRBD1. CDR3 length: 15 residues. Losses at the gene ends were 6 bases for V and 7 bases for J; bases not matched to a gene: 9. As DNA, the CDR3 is TGTGCCAGCAGCCCAGGGACAGGGGCTCACCAGCCCCAGCATTTT. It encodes CASSPGTGAHQPQHF.

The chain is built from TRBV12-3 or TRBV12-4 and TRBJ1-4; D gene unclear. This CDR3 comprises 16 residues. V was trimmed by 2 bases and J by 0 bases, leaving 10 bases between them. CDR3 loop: CASSLRLGATNEKLFF. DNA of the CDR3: TGTGCCAGCAGTTTACGGCTCGGGGCAACTAATGAAAAACTGTTTTTT.

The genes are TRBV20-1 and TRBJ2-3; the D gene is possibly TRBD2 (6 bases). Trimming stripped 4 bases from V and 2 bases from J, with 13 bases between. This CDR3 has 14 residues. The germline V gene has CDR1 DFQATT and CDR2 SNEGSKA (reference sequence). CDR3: CSATEGRFTDTQYF. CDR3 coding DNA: TGCAGTGCTACCGAGGGGAGGTTCACAGATACGCAGTATTTT.

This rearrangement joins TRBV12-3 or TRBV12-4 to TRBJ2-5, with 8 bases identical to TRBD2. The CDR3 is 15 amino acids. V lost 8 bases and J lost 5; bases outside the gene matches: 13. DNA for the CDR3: TGTGCCAGCGGGCGGGGGGCCGCATCTGTGGAGACCCAGTACTTC. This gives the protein CASGRGAASVETQYF.

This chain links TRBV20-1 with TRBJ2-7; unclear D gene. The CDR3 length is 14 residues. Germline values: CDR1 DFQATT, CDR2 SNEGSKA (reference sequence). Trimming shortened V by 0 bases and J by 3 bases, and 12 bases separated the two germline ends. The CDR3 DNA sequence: TGCAGTGCTAGAGACTCAACTGGTCTCTACGAGCAGTACTTC. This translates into CSARDSTGLYEQYF.

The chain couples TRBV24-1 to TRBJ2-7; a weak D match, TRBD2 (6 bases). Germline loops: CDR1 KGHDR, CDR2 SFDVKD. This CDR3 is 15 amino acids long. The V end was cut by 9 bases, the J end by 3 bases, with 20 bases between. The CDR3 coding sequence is TGTGCCACCCCTCCCAGGCGGGGTTCTATCTACGAGCAGTACTTC. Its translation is CATPPRRGSIYEQYF.

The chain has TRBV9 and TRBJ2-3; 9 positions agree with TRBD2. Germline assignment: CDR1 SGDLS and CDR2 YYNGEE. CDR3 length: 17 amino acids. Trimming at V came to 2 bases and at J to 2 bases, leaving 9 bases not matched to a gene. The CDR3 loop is CASSVSGGTSPTDTQYF. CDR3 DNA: TGTGCCAGCAGCGTTAGCGGGGGTACCTCTCCCACAGATACGCAGTATTTT.

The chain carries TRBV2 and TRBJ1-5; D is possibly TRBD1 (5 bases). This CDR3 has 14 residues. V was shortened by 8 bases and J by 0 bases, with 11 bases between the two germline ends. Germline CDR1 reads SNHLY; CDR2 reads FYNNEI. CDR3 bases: TGTGCCAGCGGGGACCTCGATAGCAATCAGCCCCAGCATTTT. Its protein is CASGDLDSNQPQHF.

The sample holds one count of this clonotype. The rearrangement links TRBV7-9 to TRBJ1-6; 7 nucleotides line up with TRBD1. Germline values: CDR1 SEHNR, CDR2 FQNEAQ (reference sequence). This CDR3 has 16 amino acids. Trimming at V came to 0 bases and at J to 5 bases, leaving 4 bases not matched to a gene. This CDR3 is CASSLAGTENNSPLHF. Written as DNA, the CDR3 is TGTGCCAGCAGCTTAGCGGGGACAGAGAATAATTCACCCCTCCACTTT.

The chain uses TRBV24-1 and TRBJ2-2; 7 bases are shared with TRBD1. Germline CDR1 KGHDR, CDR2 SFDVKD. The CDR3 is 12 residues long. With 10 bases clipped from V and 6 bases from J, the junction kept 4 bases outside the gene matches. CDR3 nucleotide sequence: TGTGCCACGACAGGGTACTCCGGGGAGCTGTTTTTT. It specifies CATTGYSGELFF.

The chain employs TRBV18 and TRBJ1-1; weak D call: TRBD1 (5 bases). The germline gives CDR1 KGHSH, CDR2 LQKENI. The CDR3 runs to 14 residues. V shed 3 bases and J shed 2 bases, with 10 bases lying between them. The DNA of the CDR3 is TGTGCCAGCTCACCCAGCAGGGTCAACACTGAAGCTTTCTTT. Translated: CASSPSRVNTEAFF.